Below, one T cell receptor (beta chain) is given with its context. The data were obtained in a study of blood T cell repertoires in COVID-19. Across the whole study: Material from acute and convalescent COVID-19 was sourced from the United States, Italy and Spain. PBMCs, B-cell-depleted T cells, or T cells were the source of the cDNA or gDNA that made up the material.

Study processing details: Amplified reference gene primers provided the basis for estimating nucleated cell counts. The table came from immunoSEQ multiplex PCR; TCRdb's copy has only in-frame clones and leaves some out. V and J calls and clone size are those listed in that table; D and trimming were worked out from the DNA. This sample has over 600,000 clones, with about nine tenths found just once. This sequence was found in a woman between 18 and 30 years old with acute or convalescent COVID-19. The sequencing sample was made of peripheral blood.

This chain's CDR3 is CAWFLGGGRSYNEQFF. The CDR3 nucleotides read TGTGCCTGGTTCTTGGGCGGGGGTCGGTCCTACAATGAGCAGTTCTTC. The J gene is TRBJ2-1, the V gene TRBV30, with 7 bases fitting TRBD2. Germline assignment: CDR1 GTSNPN and CDR2 SVGIG (reference sequence). There are 16 residues in the CDR3. After removal of 5 bases from V and 1 base from J, the junction contained 11 bases not matched to a gene.